This T cell receptor beta chain came from a study of shared clonotypes between healthy human individuals (dated by TCRdb to about 2020). Study-wide context: The cohort included three men and a couple of women between 18 and 49 years of age. Between about 0.8 and 9 billion PBMCs per donor were obtained by leukapheresis. For each donor, three plates each were used for CD4 naive and CD4 memory, two plates were used for CD8 naive, and one plate was used for CD8 memory. Different laboratories and diverse techniques were used to prepare libraries and sequence TCR repertoires, to increase sequencing depth and limit assay-specific biases. The study deeply sequenced blood TCR repertoires of five healthy adults to estimate repertoire size and the extent of clonotype sharing between individuals. General conclusions and limits of the study: Naive subsets generally had larger estimated clonotype richness than memory subsets. Approximately 5% of naive CD4, 3.5% of naive CD8, roughly 2.4% of memory CD4, and approximately 0.4% of memory CD8 clonotypes were shared across several donors. Compared with non-shared clonotypes, the clonotypes found in all four sorted-subset donors had higher generation probabilities. Even with the large sequencing depth, rarefaction of the sorted-subset datasets indicated that sequencing was incomplete. Because the study included a small number of donors, the genetic and exposure-history diversity represented was limited. Pairwise subsampling indicated that sequencing depth was expected to affect the degree of clonotype sharing among donors. Sampling was restricted to blood, and TCR repertoires in tissues likely differ from the TCR repertoires found in blood.

At the junction V is shortened by 4 bases and J by 7 bases, with 13 bases in between. The germline V gene encodes CDR1 MNHNY and CDR2 SVGAGI (reference sequence). Reading from cysteine to phenylalanine, the CDR3 counts 13 amino acids. The read is trimmed to its CDR3 DNA, 39 bases read in frame from base 1. As for this clone: The target of this receptor is not known. Within one base of it there is no much larger clone, and no base qualities were kept.

TCR CDR3 regions were amplified from genomic DNA by multiplex PCR using the deep immunoSEQ assay. Extracted genomic DNA from each cell subset was spread evenly across all wells of several immunoSEQ 96-well plates, with each plate serving as a replicate. For sorted subsets, each replicate PCR was loaded with 150 to 250 ng genomic DNA, equivalent to some 27,000 T cell genomes. Purified libraries were quantified with a Qubit 3.0 fluorometer, sized on a Bioanalyzer 2100, and re-quantified with the KAPA Library Quantification kit. Every immunoSEQ 96-well plate was sequenced on a separate single-read 150-cycle Illumina NextSeq 550 flow cell. Per the authors' processing: Because the immunoSEQ output held only junctional sequences and lacked quality scores, the filtering could not match the filtering applied to full-length reads. To assign V/J genes and CDR3, sequences were annotated against IMGT germline references using PyIR, a Python wrapper for IgBLAST v1.9. Reads were filtered out if the reads had weak V/J assignments (E-value above 1e-6), no CDR3, stop codons, out-of-frame junctions, or ambiguous translated residues. V3J clonotypes were defined as sequences sharing the same inferred V gene, J gene, and CDR3 amino acid sequence. The percentage overlap between two repertoires was calculated by dividing the number of shared unique clonotypes by the size of the smaller repertoire. Richness of each repertoire was evaluated using RTK rarefaction, the Chao1 estimator, and Recon v2.1 estimates of unobserved clonotypes. For all TCRbeta clonotypes obtained by the gDNA method from a few donors, generation probabilities were computed with OLGA. Drawn from immuneACCESS, this table holds only the in-frame rearrangements with V and J called that TCRdb kept. Clones are partly lost; checked studies trace under half to an unresolved V gene and leave the rest unexplained. The DNA was the basis for D and trimming; V, J and clone size are from that table. Here the sample has millions of clones; roughly 94% occur a single time. 0.1% to 0.15% of the sample rests with the top ten.

Donors were healthy HIV-negative adults with no recently reported acute infections or vaccinations. All donors were Caucasian adults living in Nashville, Tennessee, USA. CD4+ T cells were enriched by magnetic negative selection, after which naive cells were positively selected on CD45RA and the negative fraction was taken as the memory subset. After blood collection by leukapheresis, PBMCs were isolated using Ficoll-Histopaque density gradient centrifugation and then cryopreserved in the vapor phase of liquid nitrogen. Analytical flow cytometry was used to check the purity and quantity of every magnetically sorted T cell population. Genomic DNA was isolated from every sorted fraction and measured by UV absorbance on a Nanodrop 2000c.

Source material: naive CD4+ T cells sorted from blood. Taken with the paper, the label for cell subset or site translates to: CD45RA+ positively selected. The sequence links TRBV6-6 to TRBJ1-1; the D gene is unclear. The clonotype was recovered from a man younger than 30 in good health. CDR3 protein: CASSSFIGIEAFF. The DNA sequence is TGTGCCAGCAGTTCCTTTATAGGGATTGAAGCTTTCTTT.